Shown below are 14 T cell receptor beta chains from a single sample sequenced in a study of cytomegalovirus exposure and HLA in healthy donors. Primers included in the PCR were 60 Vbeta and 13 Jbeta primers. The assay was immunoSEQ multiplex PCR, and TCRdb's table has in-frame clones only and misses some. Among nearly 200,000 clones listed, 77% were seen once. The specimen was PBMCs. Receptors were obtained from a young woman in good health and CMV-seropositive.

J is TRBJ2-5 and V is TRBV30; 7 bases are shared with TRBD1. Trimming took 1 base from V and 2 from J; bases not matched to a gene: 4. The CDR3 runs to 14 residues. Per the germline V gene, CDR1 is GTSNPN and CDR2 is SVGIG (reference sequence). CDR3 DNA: TGTGCCTGGAGTGCCGGGACAGCTCAAGAGACCCAGTACTTC. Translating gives CAWSAGTAQETQYF. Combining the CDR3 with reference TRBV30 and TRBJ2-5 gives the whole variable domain SQTIHQWPATLVQPVGSPLSLECTVEGTSNPNLYWYRQAAGRGLQLLFYSVGIGQISSEVPQNLSASRPQDRQFILSSKKLLLSDSGFYLCAWSAGTAQETQYFGPGTRLLVL.

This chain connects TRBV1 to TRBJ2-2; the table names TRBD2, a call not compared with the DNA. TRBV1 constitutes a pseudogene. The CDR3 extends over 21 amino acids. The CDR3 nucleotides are TGCACCAGCAGCAAGGGAGGACTAGCGGGAGTCCCCCGGTATTGCACCGGGGAGCTGTTTTTT. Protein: CTSSKGGLAGVPRYCTGELFF.

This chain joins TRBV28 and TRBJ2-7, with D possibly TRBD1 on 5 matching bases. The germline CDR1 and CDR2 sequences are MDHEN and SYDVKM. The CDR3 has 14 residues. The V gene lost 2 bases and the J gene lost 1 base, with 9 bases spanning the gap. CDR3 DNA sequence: TGTGCCAGCAGTTTAAGGCAGGGTTCCTACGAGCAGTACTTC. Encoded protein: CASSLRQGSYEQYF.

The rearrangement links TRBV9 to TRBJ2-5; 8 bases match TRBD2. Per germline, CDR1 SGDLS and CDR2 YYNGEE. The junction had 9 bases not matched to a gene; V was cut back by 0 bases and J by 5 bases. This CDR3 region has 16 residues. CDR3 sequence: CASSVGVRGGRETQYF. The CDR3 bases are TGTGCCAGCAGCGTAGGTGTACGCGGGGGGCGGGAGACCCAGTACTTC.

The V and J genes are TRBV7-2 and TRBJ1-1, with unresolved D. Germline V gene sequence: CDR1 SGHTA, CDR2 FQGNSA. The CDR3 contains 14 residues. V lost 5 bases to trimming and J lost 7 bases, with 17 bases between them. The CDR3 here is CASSRLRGGDEAFF. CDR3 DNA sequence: TGTGCCAGCAGCCGGCTACGGGGAGGCGATGAAGCTTTCTTT.

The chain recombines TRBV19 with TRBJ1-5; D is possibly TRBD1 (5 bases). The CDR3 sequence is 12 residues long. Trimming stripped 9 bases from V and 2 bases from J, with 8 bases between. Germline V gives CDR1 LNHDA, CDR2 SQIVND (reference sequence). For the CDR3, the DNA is TGTGCCAGCAGGGTCGGCAATCAGCCCCAGCATTTT. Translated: CASRVGNQPQHF.

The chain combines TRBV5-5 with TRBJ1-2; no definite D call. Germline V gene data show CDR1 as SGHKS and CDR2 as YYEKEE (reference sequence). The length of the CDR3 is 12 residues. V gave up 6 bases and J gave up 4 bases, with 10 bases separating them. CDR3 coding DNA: TGTGCCAGCAACCCCGTCGGCTATGGCTACACCTTC. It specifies CASNPVGYGYTF.

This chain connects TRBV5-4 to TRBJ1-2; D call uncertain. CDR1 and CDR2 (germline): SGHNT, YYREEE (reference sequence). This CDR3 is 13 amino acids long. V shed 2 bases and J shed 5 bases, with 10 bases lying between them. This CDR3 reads CASSLAGFYGYTF. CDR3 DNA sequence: TGTGCCAGCAGCTTAGCGGGATTTTATGGCTACACCTTC.

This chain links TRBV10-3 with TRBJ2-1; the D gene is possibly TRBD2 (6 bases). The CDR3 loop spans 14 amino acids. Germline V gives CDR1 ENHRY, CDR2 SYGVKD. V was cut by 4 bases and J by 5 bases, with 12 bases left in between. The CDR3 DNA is TGTGCCATCAGTGGACTAGGAGCGCACAATGAGCAGTTCTTC. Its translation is CAISGLGAHNEQFF.

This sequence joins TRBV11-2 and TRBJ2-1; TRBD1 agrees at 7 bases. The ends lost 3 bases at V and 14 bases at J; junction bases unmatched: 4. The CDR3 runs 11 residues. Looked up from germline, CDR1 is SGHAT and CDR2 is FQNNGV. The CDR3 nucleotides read TGTGCCAGCAGCTTCCAGGGGGTTGAGTTCTTC. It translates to CASSFQGVEFF. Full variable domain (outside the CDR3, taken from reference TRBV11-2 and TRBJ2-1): EAGVAQSPRYKIIEKRQSVAFWCNPISGHATLYWYQQILGQGPKLLIQFQNNGVVDDSQLPKDRFSAERLKGVDSTLKIQPAKLEDSAVYLCASSFQGVEFFGPGTRLTVL.

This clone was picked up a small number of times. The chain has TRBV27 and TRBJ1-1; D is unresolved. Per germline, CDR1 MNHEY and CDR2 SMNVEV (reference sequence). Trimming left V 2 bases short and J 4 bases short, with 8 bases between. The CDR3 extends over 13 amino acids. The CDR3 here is CASSLGEGTEAFF. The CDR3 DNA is TGTGCCAGCAGTTTAGGTGAGGGCACTGAAGCTTTCTTT.

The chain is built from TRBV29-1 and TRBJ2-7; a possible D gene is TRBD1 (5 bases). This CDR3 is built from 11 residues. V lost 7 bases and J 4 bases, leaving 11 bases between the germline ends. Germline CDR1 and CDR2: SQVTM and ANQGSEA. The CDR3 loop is CSARDVYEQYF. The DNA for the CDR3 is TGCAGCGCCAGGGATGTGTACGAGCAGTACTTC.

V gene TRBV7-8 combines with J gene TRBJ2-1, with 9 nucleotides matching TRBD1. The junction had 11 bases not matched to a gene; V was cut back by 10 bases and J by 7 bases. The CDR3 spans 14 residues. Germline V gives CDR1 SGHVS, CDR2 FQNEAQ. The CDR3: CATSPGTGLNEQFF. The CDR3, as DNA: TGTGCCACCTCACCAGGGACAGGGCTAAATGAGCAGTTCTTC.

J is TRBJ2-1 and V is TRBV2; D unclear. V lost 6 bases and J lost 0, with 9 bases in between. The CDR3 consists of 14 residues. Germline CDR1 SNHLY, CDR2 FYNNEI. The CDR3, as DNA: TGTGCCAGCAGCATTCTAAGCTCCTACAATGAGCAGTTCTTC. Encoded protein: CASSILSSYNEQFF. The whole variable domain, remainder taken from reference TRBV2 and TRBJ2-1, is EPEVTQTPSHQVTQMGQEVILRCVPISNHLYFYWYRQILGQKVEFLVSFYNNEISEKSEIFDDQFSVERPDGSNFTLKIRSTKLEDSAMYFCASSILSSYNEQFFGPGTRLTVL.